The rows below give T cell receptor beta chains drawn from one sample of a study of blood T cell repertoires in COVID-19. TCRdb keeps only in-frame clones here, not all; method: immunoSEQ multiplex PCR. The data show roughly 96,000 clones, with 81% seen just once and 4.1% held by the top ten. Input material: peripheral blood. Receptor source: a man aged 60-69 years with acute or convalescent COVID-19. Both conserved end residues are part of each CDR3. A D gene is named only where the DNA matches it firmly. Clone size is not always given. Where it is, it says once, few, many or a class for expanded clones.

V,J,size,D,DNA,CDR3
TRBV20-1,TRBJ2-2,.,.,TGCAGTGCTACTGAAGCGGGCACGAACACCGGGGAGCTGTTTTTT,CSATEAGTNTGELFF
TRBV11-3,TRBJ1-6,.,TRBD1,TGTGCCAGCAGCTTAGCCTACAGGGGAAAGACCCTCCACTTT,CASSLAYRGKTLHF
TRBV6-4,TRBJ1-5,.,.,TGTGCCAGCAGTGTGGAGGAGAGTCAGCCCCAGCATTTT,CASSVEESQPQHF
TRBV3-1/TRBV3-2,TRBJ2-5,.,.,TGTGCCAGCAGCCAGCGGTCCGAGACCCAGTACTTC,CASSQRSETQYF
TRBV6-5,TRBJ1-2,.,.,TGTGCCAGCACCCCCGGACAGTTTAATGGCTACACCTTC,CASTPGQFNGYTF
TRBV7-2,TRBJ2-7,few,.,TGTGCCAGCAGCGAGGACAGTTACTACTACGAGCAGTACTTC,CASSEDSYYYEQYF
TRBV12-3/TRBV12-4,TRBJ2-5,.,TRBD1,TGTGCCAGCTCAAGGGGGCAGGGCGAGACCCAGTACTTC,CASSRGQGETQYF
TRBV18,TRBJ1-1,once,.,TGTGCCAGCTCTACCTCCCAGGACACTGAAGCTTTCTTT,CASSTSQDTEAFF
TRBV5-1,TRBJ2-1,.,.,TGCGCCAGCAGCTTGGCGATGTCAGGGGGGTACAATGAGCAGTTCTTC,CASSLAMSGGYNEQFF
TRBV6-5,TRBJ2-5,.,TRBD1,TGTGCCAGCAGAGCACAGGGGGCTCAAGAGACCCAGTACTTC,CASRAQGAQETQYF
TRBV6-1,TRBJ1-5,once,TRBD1,TGTGCCAGCAGTGAAGGGGACAGGGGAAGGAGACAGCCCCAGCATTTT,CASSEGDRGRRQPQHF